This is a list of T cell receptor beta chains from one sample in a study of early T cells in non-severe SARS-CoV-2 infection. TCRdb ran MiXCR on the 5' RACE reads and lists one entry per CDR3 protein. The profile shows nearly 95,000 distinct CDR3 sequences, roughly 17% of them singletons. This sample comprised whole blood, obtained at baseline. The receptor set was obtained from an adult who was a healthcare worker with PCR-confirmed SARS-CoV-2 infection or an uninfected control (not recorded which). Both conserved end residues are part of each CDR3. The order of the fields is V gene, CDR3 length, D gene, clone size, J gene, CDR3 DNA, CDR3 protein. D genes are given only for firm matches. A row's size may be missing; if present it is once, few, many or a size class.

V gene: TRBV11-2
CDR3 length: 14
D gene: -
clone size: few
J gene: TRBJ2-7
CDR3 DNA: TGTGCCAGCAGCTTAGTCCACGGTCCCTACGAGCAGTACTTC
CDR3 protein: CASSLVHGPYEQYF

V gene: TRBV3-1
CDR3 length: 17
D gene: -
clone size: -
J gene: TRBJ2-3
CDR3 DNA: TGTGCCAGCAGCCCCTTGGGGAACCCGGGCCTTGGAGATACGCAGTATTTT
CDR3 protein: CASSPLGNPGLGDTQYF

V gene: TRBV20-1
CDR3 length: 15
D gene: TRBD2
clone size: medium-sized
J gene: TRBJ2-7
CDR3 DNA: TGCAGTGCTAGAGATCAGGCAGCGGGAGTCTACGAGCAGTACTTC
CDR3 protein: CSARDQAAGVYEQYF

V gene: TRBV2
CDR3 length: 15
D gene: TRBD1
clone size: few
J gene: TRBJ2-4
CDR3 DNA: TGTGCCAGCAGTGATATAACAGGGGGCATGGTCATTCAGTACTTC
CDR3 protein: CASSDITGGMVIQYF

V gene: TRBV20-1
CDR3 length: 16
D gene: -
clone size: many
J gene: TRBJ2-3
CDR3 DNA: TGCAGTGCTAGAGATCTATTCGCGGGATCGGAAGATACGCAGTATTTT
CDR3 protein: CSARDLFAGSEDTQYF

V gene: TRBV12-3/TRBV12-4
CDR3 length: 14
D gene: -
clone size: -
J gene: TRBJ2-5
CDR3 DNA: TGTGCCAGCATATACCGTGGGGGTGACGAGACCCAGTACTTC
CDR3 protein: CASIYRGGDETQYF

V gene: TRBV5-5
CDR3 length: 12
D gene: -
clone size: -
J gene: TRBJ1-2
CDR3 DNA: TGTGCCAGCAGCTTGGCGGGGATTAGCTACACCTTC
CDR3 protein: CASSLAGISYTF

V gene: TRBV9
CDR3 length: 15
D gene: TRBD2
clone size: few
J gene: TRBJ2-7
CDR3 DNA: TGTGCCAGCAGCCTGGGACTAGCGGGAGGCTACGAGCAGTACTTC
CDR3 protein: CASSLGLAGGYEQYF

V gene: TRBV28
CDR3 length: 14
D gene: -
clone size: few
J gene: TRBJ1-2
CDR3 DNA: TGTGCCAGCAGTTCATTAGTGCGGTCCTATGGCTACACCTTC
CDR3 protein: CASSSLVRSYGYTF

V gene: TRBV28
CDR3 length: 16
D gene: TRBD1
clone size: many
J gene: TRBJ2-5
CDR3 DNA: TGTGCCAGCAGTCTCAACCGACAGGGGAATCGAGAGACCCAGTACTTC
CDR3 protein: CASSLNRQGNRETQYF

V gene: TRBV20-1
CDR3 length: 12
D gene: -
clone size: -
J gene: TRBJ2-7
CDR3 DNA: TGCAGTGCTAGAGACGCTAGACAGAAGCAGTACTTC
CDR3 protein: CSARDARQKQYF

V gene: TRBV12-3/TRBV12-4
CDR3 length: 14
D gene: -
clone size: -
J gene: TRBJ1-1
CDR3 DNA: TGTGCCAGCAGTTTACAGGGGCACAACACTGAAGCTTTCTTT
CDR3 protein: CASSLQGHNTEAFF

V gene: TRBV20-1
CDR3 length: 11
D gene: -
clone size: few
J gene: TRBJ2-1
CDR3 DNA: TGCAGTGCTTACAGGGACAATGAGCAGTTCTTC
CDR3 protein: CSAYRDNEQFF

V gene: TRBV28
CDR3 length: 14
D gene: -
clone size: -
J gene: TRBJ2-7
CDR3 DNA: TGTGCCAGCAGTTTCCAGCGTAGCTCCTACGAGCAGTACTTC
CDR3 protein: CASSFQRSSYEQYF

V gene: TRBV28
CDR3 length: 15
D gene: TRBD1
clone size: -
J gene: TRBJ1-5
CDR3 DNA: TGTGCCAGCAGTCCTCAGGGGGCAGGCAATCAGCCCCAGCATTTT
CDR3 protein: CASSPQGAGNQPQHF

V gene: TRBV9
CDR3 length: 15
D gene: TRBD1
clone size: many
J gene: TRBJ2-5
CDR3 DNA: TGTGCCAGCAGCGAAACTACAGGGGTTCAAGAGACCCAGTACTTC
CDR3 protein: CASSETTGVQETQYF

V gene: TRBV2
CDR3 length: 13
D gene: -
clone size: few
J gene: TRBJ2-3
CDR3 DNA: TGTGCCAGCAGGGCGGGGTTCACAGATACGCAGTATTTT
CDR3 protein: CASRAGFTDTQYF

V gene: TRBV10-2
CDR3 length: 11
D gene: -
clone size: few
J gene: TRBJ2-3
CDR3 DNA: TGCGCCAGCACCGATTCAGATACGCAGTATTTT
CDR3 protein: CASTDSDTQYF

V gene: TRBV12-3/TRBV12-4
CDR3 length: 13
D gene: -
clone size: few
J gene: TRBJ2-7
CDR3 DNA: TGTGCCAGCAGCCAAGGACGGAACTACGAGCAGTACTTC
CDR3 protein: CASSQGRNYEQYF

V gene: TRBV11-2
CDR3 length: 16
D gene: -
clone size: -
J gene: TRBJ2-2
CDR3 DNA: TGTGCCAGCAGCTCGCCGCGCGAACTAGTTGGGGGGGAGCTGTTTTTT
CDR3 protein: CASSSPRELVGGELFF

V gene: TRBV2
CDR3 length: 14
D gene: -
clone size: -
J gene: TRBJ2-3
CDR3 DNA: TGTGCCAGCAGTCTGGGCCCGTGGGCAGATACGCAGTATTTT
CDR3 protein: CASSLGPWADTQYF

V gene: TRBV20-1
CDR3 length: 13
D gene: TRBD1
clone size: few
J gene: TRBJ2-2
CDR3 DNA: TGCAGTGCTAGTCTCCCAGGGGGCGGGGAGCTGTTTTTT
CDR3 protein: CSASLPGGGELFF

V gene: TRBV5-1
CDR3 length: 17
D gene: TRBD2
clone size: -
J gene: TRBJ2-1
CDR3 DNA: TGCGCCAGCAGCTTGCCGAAAGGACTAGCGGGAGCTGATGAGCAGTTCTTC
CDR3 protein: CASSLPKGLAGADEQFF

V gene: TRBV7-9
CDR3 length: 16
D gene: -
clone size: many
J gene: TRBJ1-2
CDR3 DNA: TGTGCCAGCAGCTTAGTGGGCCTAAACAGCCCGTATGGCTACACCTTC
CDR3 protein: CASSLVGLNSPYGYTF

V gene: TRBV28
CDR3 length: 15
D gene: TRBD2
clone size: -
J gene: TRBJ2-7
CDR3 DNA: TGTGCCAGCAGTTCCCTCACTAGCGGACCCTACGAGCAGTACTTC
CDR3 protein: CASSSLTSGPYEQYF

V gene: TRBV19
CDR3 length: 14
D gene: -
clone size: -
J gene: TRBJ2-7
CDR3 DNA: TGTGCCAGTAGTCCTTCGAATACAGTTGCCGAGCAGTACTTC
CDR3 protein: CASSPSNTVAEQYF

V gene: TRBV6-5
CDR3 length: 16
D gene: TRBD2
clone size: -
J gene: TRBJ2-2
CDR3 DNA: TGTGCCAGCAGCCCACGGGCGGGAGGGCCCCCCGGGGAGCTGTTTTTT
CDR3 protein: CASSPRAGGPPGELFF

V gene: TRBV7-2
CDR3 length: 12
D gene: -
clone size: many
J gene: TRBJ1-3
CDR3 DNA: TGTGCCAGCAGCTTAAGTGGAAACACCATATATTTT
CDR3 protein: CASSLSGNTIYF

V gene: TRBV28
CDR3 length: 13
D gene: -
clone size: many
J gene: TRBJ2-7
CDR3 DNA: TGTGCCAGCAGTTTACCCAGGGTCCACGAGCAGTACTTC
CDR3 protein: CASSLPRVHEQYF

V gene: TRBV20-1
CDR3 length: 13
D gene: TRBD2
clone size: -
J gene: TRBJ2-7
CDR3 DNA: TGCAGTGCTCCCGGGACTAGCGTCTACGAGCAGTACTTC
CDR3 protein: CSAPGTSVYEQYF

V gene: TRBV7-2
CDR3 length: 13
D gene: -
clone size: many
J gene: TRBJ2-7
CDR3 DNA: TGTGCCAGCAGCGTTCGACCAACCTACGAGCAGTACTTC
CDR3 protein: CASSVRPTYEQYF

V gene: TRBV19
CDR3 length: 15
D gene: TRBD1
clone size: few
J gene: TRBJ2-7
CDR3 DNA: TGTGCCAGTAGTCCCACCGGGACAGGGGCCTACGAGCAGTACTTC
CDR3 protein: CASSPTGTGAYEQYF

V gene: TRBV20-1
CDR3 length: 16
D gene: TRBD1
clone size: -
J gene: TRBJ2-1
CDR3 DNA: TGCAGTGCTAGAGATAACGTCAGGGGGTCCTACAATGAGCAGTTCTTC
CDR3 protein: CSARDNVRGSYNEQFF

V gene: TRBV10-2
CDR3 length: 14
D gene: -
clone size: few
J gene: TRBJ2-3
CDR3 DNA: TGCGCCTCTTTGGCGGGTCACCCTGGGGATACGCAGTATTTT
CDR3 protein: CASLAGHPGDTQYF

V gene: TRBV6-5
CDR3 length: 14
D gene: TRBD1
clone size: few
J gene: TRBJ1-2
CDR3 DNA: TGTGCCAGCAGTTACTCCTTGGACAGGGACGGCTACACCTTC
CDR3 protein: CASSYSLDRDGYTF

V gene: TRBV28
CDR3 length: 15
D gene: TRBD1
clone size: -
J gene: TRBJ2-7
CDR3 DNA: TGTGCCAGCAGTTTATCTGCCAGGGGGCGCGGGGAGCAGTACTTC
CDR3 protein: CASSLSARGRGEQYF

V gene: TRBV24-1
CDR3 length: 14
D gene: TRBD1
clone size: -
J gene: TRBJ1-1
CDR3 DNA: TGTGCCACGAGAGGACAGGGAATGAACACTGAAGCTTTCTTT
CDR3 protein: CATRGQGMNTEAFF

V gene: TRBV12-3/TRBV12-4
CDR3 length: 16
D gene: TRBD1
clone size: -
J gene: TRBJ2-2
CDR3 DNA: TGTGCCAGCAGTGATCACAGGGGCCCGAACACCGGGGAGCTGTTTTTT
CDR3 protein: CASSDHRGPNTGELFF

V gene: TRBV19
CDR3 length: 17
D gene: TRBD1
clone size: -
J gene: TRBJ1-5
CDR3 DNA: TGTGCCAGTACTAAGGGACAGAGCTTTAATAGCAATCAGCCCCAGCATTTT
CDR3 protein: CASTKGQSFNSNQPQHF

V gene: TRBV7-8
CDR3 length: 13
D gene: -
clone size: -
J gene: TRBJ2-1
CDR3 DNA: TGTGCCAGCAGCTATTTAAGCGGCAATGAGCAGTTCTTC
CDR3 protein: CASSYLSGNEQFF

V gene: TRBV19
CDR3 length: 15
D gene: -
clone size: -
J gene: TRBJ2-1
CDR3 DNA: TGTGCCAGTAGTACGACACCGTACACCTACAATGAGCAGTTCTTC
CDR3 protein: CASSTTPYTYNEQFF

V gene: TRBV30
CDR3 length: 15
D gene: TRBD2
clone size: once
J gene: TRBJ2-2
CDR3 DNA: TGTGCCTGGAGTGTAGGGACTAGCGACACCGGGGAGCTGTTTTTT
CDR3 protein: CAWSVGTSDTGELFF

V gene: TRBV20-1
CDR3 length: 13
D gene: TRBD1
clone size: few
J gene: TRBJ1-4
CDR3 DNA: TGCAGTGCTAGGGGGACAGGGAATGAAAAACTGTTTTTT
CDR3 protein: CSARGTGNEKLFF

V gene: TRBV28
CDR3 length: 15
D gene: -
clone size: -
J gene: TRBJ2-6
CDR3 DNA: TGTGCCAGCAGCTCAGTGGGGGCTGGGGCCAACGTCCTGACTTTC
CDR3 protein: CASSSVGAGANVLTF

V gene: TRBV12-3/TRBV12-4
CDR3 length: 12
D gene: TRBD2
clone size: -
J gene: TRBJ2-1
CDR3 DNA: TGTGCCAGCAGCCCAGCGGGAGACGAGCAGTTCTTC
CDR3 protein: CASSPAGDEQFF

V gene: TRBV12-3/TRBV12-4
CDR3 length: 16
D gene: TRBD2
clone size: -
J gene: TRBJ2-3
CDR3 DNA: TGTGCCAGCAGCCTTTCTAGCGGGAGGACGAGAGATACGCAGTATTTT
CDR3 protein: CASSLSSGRTRDTQYF

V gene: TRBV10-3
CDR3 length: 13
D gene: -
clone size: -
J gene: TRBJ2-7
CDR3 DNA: TGTGCCATCAGTGGAGGGGACTCCTACGAGCAGTACTTC
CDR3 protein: CAISGGDSYEQYF

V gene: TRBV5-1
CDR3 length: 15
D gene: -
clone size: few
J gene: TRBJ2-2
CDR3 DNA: TGCGCCAGCGGGGTACGGGGAAAAAACACCGGGGAGCTGTTTTTT
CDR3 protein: CASGVRGKNTGELFF

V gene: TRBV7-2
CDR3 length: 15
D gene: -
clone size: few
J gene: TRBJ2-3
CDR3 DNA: TGTGCCAGCAGACGGATAGCTTGGATGGCAGATACGCAGTATTTT
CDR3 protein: CASRRIAWMADTQYF

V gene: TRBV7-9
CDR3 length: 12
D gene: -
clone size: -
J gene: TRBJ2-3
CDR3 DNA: TGTGCCAGCAGCCCCCTCGGAGATACGCAGTATTTT
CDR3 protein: CASSPLGDTQYF